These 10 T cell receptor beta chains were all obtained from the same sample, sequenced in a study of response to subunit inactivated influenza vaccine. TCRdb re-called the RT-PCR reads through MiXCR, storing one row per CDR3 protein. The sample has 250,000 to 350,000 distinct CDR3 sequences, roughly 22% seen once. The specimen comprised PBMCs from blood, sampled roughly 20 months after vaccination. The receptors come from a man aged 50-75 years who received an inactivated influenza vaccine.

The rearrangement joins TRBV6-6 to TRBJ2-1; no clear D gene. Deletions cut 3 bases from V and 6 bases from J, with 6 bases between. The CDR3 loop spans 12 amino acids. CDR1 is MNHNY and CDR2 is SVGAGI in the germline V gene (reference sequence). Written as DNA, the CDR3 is TGTGCCAGCAGTTATAGAAGCAATGAGCAGTTCTTC. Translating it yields CASSYRSNEQFF.

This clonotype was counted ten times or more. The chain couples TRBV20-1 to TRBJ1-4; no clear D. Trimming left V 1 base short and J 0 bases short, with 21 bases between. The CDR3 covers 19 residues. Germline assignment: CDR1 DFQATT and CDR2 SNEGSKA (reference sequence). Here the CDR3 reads CSARAPSYFQETTNEKLFF. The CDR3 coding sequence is TGCAGTGCTAGAGCCCCGAGCTATTTCCAAGAGACAACTAATGAAAAACTGTTTTTT.

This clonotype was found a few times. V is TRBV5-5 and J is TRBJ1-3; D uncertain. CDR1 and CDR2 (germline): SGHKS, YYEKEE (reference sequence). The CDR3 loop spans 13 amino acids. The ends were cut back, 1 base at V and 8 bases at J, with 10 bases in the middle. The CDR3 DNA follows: TGTGCCAGCAGCTTGTTAGGGAGGGACACCATATATTTT. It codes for CASSLLGRDTIYF.

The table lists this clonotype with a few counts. The CDR3 spells CASSAGTYEQYF. The CDR3 DNA is TGTGCCAGCAGTGCAGGGACCTACGAGCAGTACTTC. The J gene is TRBJ2-7, the V gene TRBV12-3 or TRBV12-4; possibly TRBD1 for D (5 bases). This CDR3 is built from 12 residues. Trimming left V 5 bases short and J 2 bases short, with 7 bases between.

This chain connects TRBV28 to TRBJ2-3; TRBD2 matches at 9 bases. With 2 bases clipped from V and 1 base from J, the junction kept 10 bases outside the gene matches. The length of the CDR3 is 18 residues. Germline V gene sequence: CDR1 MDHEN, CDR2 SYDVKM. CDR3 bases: TGTGCCAGCAGTTTAAAGGCGCTAGCGGGGAAGGGCACAGATACGCAGTATTTT. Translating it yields CASSLKALAGKGTDTQYF.

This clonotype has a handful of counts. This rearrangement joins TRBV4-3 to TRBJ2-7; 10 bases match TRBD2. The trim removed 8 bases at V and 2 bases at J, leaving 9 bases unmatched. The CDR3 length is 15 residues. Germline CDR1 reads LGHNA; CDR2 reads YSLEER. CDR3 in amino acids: CASAPGTSDTYEQYF. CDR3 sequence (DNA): TGCGCCAGCGCACCCGGGACTAGCGACACCTACGAGCAGTACTTC.

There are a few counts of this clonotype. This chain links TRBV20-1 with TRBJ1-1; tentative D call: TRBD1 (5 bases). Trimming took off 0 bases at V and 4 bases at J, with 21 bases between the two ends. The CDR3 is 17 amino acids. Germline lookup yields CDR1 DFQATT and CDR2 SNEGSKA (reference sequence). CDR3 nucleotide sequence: TGCAGTGCTAGAGATCTGTTAAAGCAGGGTCGGGGCACTGAAGCTTTCTTT. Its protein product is CSARDLLKQGRGTEAFF.

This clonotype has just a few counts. The CDR3 spells CAWSGLDGQQYGYTF. Here the CDR3 DNA reads TGTGCCTGGAGTGGACTAGATGGACAGCAATATGGCTACACCTTC. The chain employs TRBV30 and TRBJ1-2, with D possibly matching TRBD1 (6 bases). The length of the CDR3 is 15 residues. Between the trimmed V and J ends, which lost 1 base and 5 bases, there was a span of 17 bases. Germline lookup yields CDR1 GTSNPN and CDR2 SVGIG (reference sequence).

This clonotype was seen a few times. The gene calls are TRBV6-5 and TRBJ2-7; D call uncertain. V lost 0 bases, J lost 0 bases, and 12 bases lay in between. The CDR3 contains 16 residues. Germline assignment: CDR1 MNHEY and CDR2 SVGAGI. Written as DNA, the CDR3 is TGTGCCAGCAGTTACTCGCGCAGGCGTAGCTCCTACGAGCAGTACTTC. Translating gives CASSYSRRRSSYEQYF.

The DNA for the CDR3 is TGCGCCAGCAGCCAGGAATGGGGACAGGGAGTAAATCAGCCCCAGCATTTT. Amino acids: CASSQEWGQGVNQPQHF. The chain has TRBV4-3 and TRBJ1-5, with TRBD1 matching over 9 bases. V shed 3 bases, J shed 4 bases, and the junction held 10 bases outside the gene matches. There are 17 residues in the CDR3. CDR1 and CDR2 (germline): LGHNA, YSLEER.